The 30 T cell receptor beta chains below come from one sample, sequenced in a study of T cells in Graves' hyperthyroidism and ophthalmopathy. There were TCR beta CDR3 regions amplified from RNA transcripts. Researchers ran a first-round RT-PCR on the TCR CDR3 using the HTBI primer set. TCRdb ran MiXCR on the multiplex PCR reads and lists one entry per CDR3 protein. The profile covers some 350,000 distinct CDR3 sequences, with 19% appearing a single time and 3% to 4% taken by the ten largest. What was sequenced was blood. All receptors derive from a woman aged 18-29 years with Graves' hyperthyroidism.

This clonotype was seen many times. V gene TRBV6-5 combines with J gene TRBJ2-5; D is uncertain. The CDR3 spans 14 residues. CDR1 is MNHEY and CDR2 is SVGAGI in the germline V gene. With 2 bases removed from V and 6 bases from J, the gap between germline ends came to 13 bases. CDR3 nucleotide sequence: TGTGCCAGCAGTTACCGGGCCGGTCAACAGACCCAGTACTTC. The encoded protein is CASSYRAGQQTQYF.

This clonotype was seen at least ten times. The DNA for the CDR3 is TGTGCCTGGAAGGAGACAGATTACTACACCTTC. Translation gives CAWKETDYYTF. The chain couples TRBV30 to TRBJ1-2; D perhaps matches TRBD1 (5 bases). V lost 4 bases to trimming and J lost 10 bases, with 13 bases between them. This CDR3 spans 11 amino acids. From germline, CDR1 is GTSNPN and CDR2 SVGIG (reference sequence).

The chain couples TRBV11-3 to TRBJ1-2; no reliable D call. In germline, CDR1 is SGHNT, CDR2 YENEEA. V lost 4 bases to trimming and J lost 4 bases, with 10 bases between them. The CDR3 is 13 amino acids. CDR3 in amino acids: CASSSGPSYGYTF. In nucleotides, the CDR3 is TGTGCCAGCAGCTCCGGGCCCTCCTATGGCTACACCTTC.

At least ten counts were recorded for this clonotype. The V and J genes are TRBV5-1 and TRBJ2-5, with D unresolved. The CDR3 extends over 14 amino acids. Germline V CDR1 and CDR2: SGHRS, YFSETQ. Trimming took 6 bases from V and 1 from J, leaving 13 bases between them. In nucleotides, the CDR3 is TGCGCCAGCATTCGAACTTTGGGCCAAGAGACCCAGTACTTC. Encoded protein: CASIRTLGQETQYF.

This rearrangement joins TRBV6-1 to TRBJ2-7; 9 nucleotides line up with TRBD2. The length of the CDR3 is 15 residues. Losses at the gene ends were 5 bases for V and 3 bases for J; bases not matched to a gene: 8. Looked up from germline, CDR1 is MNHNS and CDR2 is SASEGT. The CDR3 loop reads CASSLTSGGFYEQYF. The CDR3 DNA is TGTGCCAGCAGTCTGACTAGCGGAGGGTTCTACGAGCAGTACTTC.

This clonotype came up many times. Here the CDR3 DNA reads TGTGCCACCAGCAGAGGTTTGTCTAGCGGGGAGCTCAGGGAGACCCAGTACTTC. Translation: CATSRGLSSGELRETQYF. V gene TRBV15 combines with J gene TRBJ2-5; TRBD2 aligns across 9 bases. The CDR3 extends over 18 amino acids. V was pared by 1 base and J by 5 bases, with 14 bases of the junction left unmatched. The germline V gene encodes CDR1 LNHNV and CDR2 YYDKDF (reference sequence).

Only a few counts were recorded for this clonotype. The chain combines TRBV5-1 with TRBJ1-6, with D possibly TRBD1 on 6 matching bases. The CDR3 extends over 14 amino acids. V was pared by 4 bases and J by 8 bases, with 13 bases between. Germline lookup yields CDR1 SGHRS and CDR2 YFSETQ. The CDR3 reads CASSRTAGDSPLHF. Written as DNA, the CDR3 is TGCGCCAGCAGCAGGACAGCGGGGGATTCACCCCTCCACTTT.

This clonotype has at least ten counts. V gene TRBV28 combines with J gene TRBJ1-6; D remains unclear. This CDR3 is built from 14 residues. V lost 6 bases, J lost 0 bases, and 6 bases lay in between. Per the germline V gene, CDR1 is MDHEN and CDR2 is SYDVKM. The DNA of the CDR3 is TGTGCCAGCAGGAGTGGCTCCTATAATTCACCCCTCCACTTT. It yields the protein CASRSGSYNSPLHF.

This clonotype came up many times. V is TRBV11-2 and J is TRBJ1-1; the match to TRBD1 covers 12 bases. The CDR3 consists of 15 residues. V lost 5 bases and J lost 4; bases outside the gene matches: 5. CDR1 is SGHAT, CDR2 FQNNGV, per germline. The CDR3 DNA reads as TGTGCCAGCAGCCAGGGACAGGGGGCGGCCACTGAAGCTTTCTTT. It yields the protein CASSQGQGAATEAFF.

This clonotype occurred many times. For the CDR3, the DNA is TGCGCCAGCAGCTCCCCCGAGGGCCAAGAGACCCAGTACTTC. Protein: CASSSPEGQETQYF. The chain couples TRBV5-1 to TRBJ2-5, with D maybe TRBD2 (5 bases). CDR3 size: 14 residues. Trimming removed 3 bases at V and 1 base at J, with 10 bases between. Germline CDR1 reads SGHRS; CDR2 reads YFSETQ.

The chain employs TRBV5-1 and TRBJ1-1, with D possibly TRBD1 on 6 matching bases. Trimming shortened V by 7 bases and J by 6 bases, and 19 bases separated the two germline ends. The V gene's germline CDR1 is SGHRS and CDR2 YFSETQ. The CDR3 has 14 residues. CDR3 residues: CASGRDTSGPEAFF. CDR3 DNA: TGCGCCAGCGGACGGGACACTTCAGGGCCTGAAGCTTTCTTT.

The chain carries TRBV6-1 and TRBJ1-1, with 8 bases that match TRBD1. CDR3 size: 14 residues. The V segment lost 6 bases and the J segment 4 bases; nucleotides outside the gene matches: 7. Germline CDR1 reads MNHNS; CDR2 reads SASEGT. The chain's CDR3 is CASRNTGGGTEAFF. CDR3 nucleotides: TGTGCCAGCAGAAATACAGGGGGAGGCACTGAAGCTTTCTTT.

Concerning this clonotype: A much more abundant neighbour one base away suggests this may be a read error. The chain is built from TRBV19 and TRBJ1-5; unclear D gene. CDR1 is LNHDA and CDR2 is SQIVND in the germline V gene (reference sequence). The CDR3 is made up of 15 amino acids. CDR3 DNA sequence: TGTGCCAGTAAAGAGAGAGAGTATAGCAATCAGCCCCTGCATTTT. It is translated as CASKEREYSNQPLHF.

This clonotype was recorded at least ten times. The gene calls are TRBV7-3 and TRBJ2-5, with D uncertain. The V end lost 2 bases, the J end lost 5 bases, and 9 bases lay between the germline ends. The CDR3 length is 13 residues. Germline loops: CDR1 SGHTA, CDR2 FQGTGA. DNA for the CDR3: TGTGCCAGCAGCTTATTCCCTAGGGAGACCCAGTACTTC. The encoded protein is CASSLFPRETQYF.

On this clonotype: A much larger clone lies a single base off, so this may be a read error. The J gene is TRBJ2-7, the V gene TRBV18; 7 bases line up with TRBD1. In germline, CDR1 is KGHSH, CDR2 LQKENI. Unmatched junction bases numbered 6, after V lost 1 base and J lost 0 bases. There are 16 residues in the CDR3. The CDR3 here is CASSPRGGFSSYEQYF. The CDR3 DNA is TGTGCCAGCTCACCACGAGGGGGCTTCAGCTCCTACGAGCAGTACTTC.

This clonotype occurred many times. This chain connects TRBV15 to TRBJ2-7, with TRBD1 matching over 9 bases. This CDR3 region has 14 residues. Germline values: CDR1 LNHNV, CDR2 YYDKDF (reference sequence). The V gene end was trimmed by 2 bases and the J gene end by 3 bases; junction bases not matched to a gene: 2. The CDR3 loop is CATSRRGQGYEQYF. The CDR3 DNA reads as TGTGCCACCAGCAGAAGGGGACAGGGCTACGAGCAGTACTTC. Together with reference TRBV15 and TRBJ2-7, the CDR3 gives the full variable domain: DAMVIQNPRYQVTQFGKPVTLSCSQTLNHNVMYWYQQKSSQAPKLLFHYYDKDFNNEADTPDNFQSRRPNTSFCFLDIRSPGLGDTAMYLCATSRRGQGYEQYFGPGTRLTVT.

This clonotype has at least ten counts. This sequence joins TRBV29-1 and TRBJ1-2; 7 nucleotides line up with TRBD1. Trimming removed 4 bases from V and 4 bases from J; junction bases left unmatched: 9. The CDR3 has 14 residues. The germline V gene has CDR1 SQVTM and CDR2 ANQGSEA. The chain's CDR3 is CSVAPGQYFYGYTF. CDR3 bases: TGCAGCGTTGCCCCGGGACAGTATTTCTATGGCTACACCTTC.

The table lists this clonotype with many counts. At one boundary the junction diverges from the germline segment, which might be a read error. The DNA of the CDR3 is TGTGCCAGCTCATCACCTAGGAGGACACCGTTCTACGAGCAGTACTTC. It encodes CASSSPRRTPFYEQYF. This sequence joins TRBV18 and TRBJ2-7, with D tentatively TRBD1 or TRBD2 (5 bases each). CDR3 length: 16 residues. CDR1 and CDR2 (germline): KGHSH, LQKENI.

This clonotype was seen many times. J is TRBJ1-5 and V is TRBV27, with a possible D match to TRBD1 (6 bases). V lost 5 bases and J 2 bases, leaving 19 bases between the germline ends. The CDR3 is 17 amino acids. Germline V gene sequence: CDR1 MNHEY, CDR2 SMNVEV (reference sequence). The CDR3 reads CASSPGGGEHGNQPQHF. DNA for the CDR3: TGTGCCAGCAGTCCCGGGGGGGGCGAACACGGCAATCAGCCCCAGCATTTT.

The rearrangement uses TRBV27 and TRBJ1-2, with TRBD1 matching 7 bases. There are 12 residues in the CDR3. Germline loops: CDR1 MNHEY, CDR2 SMNVEV (reference sequence). Trimming removed 5 bases from V and 11 bases from J; junction bases left unmatched: 8. The CDR3 protein is CASSTTTGQYTF. The CDR3 DNA reads TGTGCCAGCAGTACGACGACAGGGCAATACACCTTC.

This clonotype has ten or more counts. This chain connects TRBV6-5 to TRBJ2-7; D uncertain. Germline CDR1 MNHEY, CDR2 SVGAGI. The CDR3 contains 13 residues. V shed 2 bases and J shed 6 bases, with 11 bases lying between them. In DNA form, the CDR3 reads TGTGCCAGCAGTTACCGTTCCATGACCGAGCAGTACTTC. It is translated as CASSYRSMTEQYF.

This clonotype was seen ten or more times. This chain links TRBV12-3 or TRBV12-4 with TRBJ1-5; TRBD1 agrees at 11 bases. The J segment lost 6 bases and the V segment lost 5 bases, leaving 3 bases of the junction unmatched. CDR3 length: 14 residues. CDR3: CASSRTGGFQPQHF. Here the CDR3 DNA reads TGTGCCAGCAGTCGGACAGGGGGCTTTCAGCCCCAGCATTTT.

This clonotype has just a few counts. The V call is TRBV2, the J call TRBJ2-1; no firm D call. CDR1 SNHLY and CDR2 FYNNEI come from the germline V gene. The CDR3 spans 12 residues. V shed 5 bases and J shed 12 bases, with 14 bases lying between them. CDR3 sequence (DNA): TGTGCCAGCAGTCGCGACTCGTTAGTGCAGTTCTTC. Its protein product is CASSRDSLVQFF. Based on the CDR3 plus reference TRBV2 and TRBJ2-1, the full variable domain is EPEVTQTPSHQVTQMGQEVILRCVPISNHLYFYWYRQILGQKVEFLVSFYNNEISEKSEIFDDQFSVERPDGSNFTLKIRSTKLEDSAMYFCASSRDSLVQFFGPGTRLTVL.

This clonotype was seen many times. The rearrangement joins TRBV3-1 to TRBJ2-7; the D is unclear. The V end was cut by 0 bases, the J end by 2 bases, with 14 bases between. CDR1 is LGHDT, CDR2 YNNKEL, per germline (reference sequence). The CDR3 runs to 16 residues. As DNA, the CDR3 is TGTGCCAGCAGCCAAGAACCACTTTGGTCGGCCTACGAGCAGTACTTC. Protein sequence: CASSQEPLWSAYEQYF.

The table lists this clonotype with many counts. The chain has TRBV12-3 or TRBV12-4 and TRBJ2-5; no firm D call. V was cut by 3 bases and J by 0 bases, with 8 bases left in between. This CDR3 has 14 amino acids. CDR3 bases: TGTGCCAGCAGTTTGGCCCAGTACCAAGAGACCCAGTACTTC. It encodes CASSLAQYQETQYF.

This clonotype was detected once. The rearrangement links TRBV12-3 or TRBV12-4 to TRBJ1-1; 8 bases agree with TRBD1. The CDR3 length is 14 residues. The trim removed 5 bases at V and 4 bases at J, leaving 6 bases unmatched. The CDR3 loop reads CASSRQTGGTEAFF. CDR3 nucleotide sequence: TGTGCCAGCAGTCGGCAAACAGGGGGCACTGAAGCTTTCTTT.

The chain couples TRBV27 to TRBJ1-4, with a tentative D call TRBD1 (5 bases). CDR3 size: 15 residues. CDR1 and CDR2 from the germline V gene are MNHEY and SMNVEV (reference sequence). V was trimmed by 0 bases and J by 8 bases, leaving 13 bases between them. The CDR3 loop reads CASSLSARVGEKLFF. The CDR3, as DNA: TGTGCCAGCAGTTTATCGGCCAGGGTTGGGGAAAAACTGTTTTTT.

Many counts were recorded for this clonotype. CDR3 nucleotides: TGTGCCTGGTTTTTGAACACTGAAGCTTTCTTT. Translation: CAWFLNTEAFF. The gene calls are TRBV30 and TRBJ1-1; unclear D gene. This CDR3 has 11 amino acids. Trimming pared 5 bases from V and 0 bases from J, leaving 4 bases between. Looked up from germline, CDR1 is GTSNPN and CDR2 is SVGIG (reference sequence).

Many counts were recorded for this clonotype. The gene calls are TRBV27 and TRBJ1-2; no clear D gene. There are 13 residues in the CDR3. With 7 bases removed from V and 3 bases from J, the gap between germline ends came to 12 bases. Germline CDR1 and CDR2: MNHEY and SMNVEV (reference sequence). The CDR3 DNA is TGTGCCAGCAAAGTAGGTGGTGACTATGGCTACACCTTC. Translation gives CASKVGGDYGYTF.

This clonotype showed up many times. The chain links TRBV27 to TRBJ2-5; 8 nucleotides match TRBD2. Germline V gives CDR1 MNHEY, CDR2 SMNVEV (reference sequence). V shed 2 bases and J 2 bases; nucleotides not matched to a gene: 10. CDR3 length: 17 amino acids. CDR3 bases: TGTGCCAGCAGTTTAGGAGTGCTGGCGGGGGGACAAGAGACCCAGTACTTC. Translation gives CASSLGVLAGGQETQYF.